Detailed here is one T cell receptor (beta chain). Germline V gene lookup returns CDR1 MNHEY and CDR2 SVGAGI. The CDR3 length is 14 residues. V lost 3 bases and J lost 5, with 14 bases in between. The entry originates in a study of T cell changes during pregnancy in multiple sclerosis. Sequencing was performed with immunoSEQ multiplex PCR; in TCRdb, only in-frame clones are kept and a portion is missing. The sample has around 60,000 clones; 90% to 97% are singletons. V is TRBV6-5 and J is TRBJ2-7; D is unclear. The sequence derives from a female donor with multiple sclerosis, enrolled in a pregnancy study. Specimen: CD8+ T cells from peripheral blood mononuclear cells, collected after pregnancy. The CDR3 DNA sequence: TGTGCCAGCAGTTATGTCGAGCGAGCCCACGAGCAGTACTTC. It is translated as CASSYVERAHEQYF.